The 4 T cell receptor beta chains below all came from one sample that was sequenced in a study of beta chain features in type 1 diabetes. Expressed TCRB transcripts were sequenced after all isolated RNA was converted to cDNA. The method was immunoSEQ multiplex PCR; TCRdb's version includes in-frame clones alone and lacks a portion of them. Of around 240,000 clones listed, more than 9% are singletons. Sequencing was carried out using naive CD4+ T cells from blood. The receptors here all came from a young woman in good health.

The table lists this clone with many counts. The DNA of the CDR3 is TGCAGCGTCGCCTGGGACGCGGGGAATGAAGCTTTCTTT. As protein: CSVAWDAGNEAFF. This chain uses TRBV29-1 with TRBJ1-1, with a tentative D call TRBD1 (5 bases). Trimming took 6 bases from V and 7 from J, leaving 18 bases between them. CDR3 size: 13 residues. Germline loops: CDR1 SQVTM, CDR2 ANQGSEA.

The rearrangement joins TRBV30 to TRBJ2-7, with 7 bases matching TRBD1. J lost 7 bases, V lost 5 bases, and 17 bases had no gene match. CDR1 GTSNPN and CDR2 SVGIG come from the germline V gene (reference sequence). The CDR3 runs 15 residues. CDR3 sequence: CAWGTGAVIRREQYF. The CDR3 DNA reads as TGTGCCTGGGGCACAGGGGCGGTGATACGTAGAGAGCAGTACTTC.

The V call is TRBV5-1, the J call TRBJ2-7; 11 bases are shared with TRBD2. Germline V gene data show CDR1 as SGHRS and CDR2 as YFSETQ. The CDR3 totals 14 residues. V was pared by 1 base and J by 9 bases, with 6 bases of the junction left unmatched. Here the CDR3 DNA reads TGCGCCAGCAGCTTGAAACTAGCGGGAGTTGCGCAGTACTTC. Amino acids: CASSLKLAGVAQYF.

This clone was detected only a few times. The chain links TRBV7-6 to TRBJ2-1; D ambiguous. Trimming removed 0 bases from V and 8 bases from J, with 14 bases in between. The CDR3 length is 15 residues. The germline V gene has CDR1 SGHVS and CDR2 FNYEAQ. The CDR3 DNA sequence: TGTGCCAGCAGCTTAGCGGGCTTGCAAACCGATGAGCAGTTCTTC. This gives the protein CASSLAGLQTDEQFF.